The text below deals with one T cell receptor beta chain. Its antigen remains unidentified. The record originates from a study of T cell responses to AZD1222 COVID-19 vaccine. Across the whole study: Second-dose timings of about 4 or about 12 weeks were pooled. The study, taken as a whole, reports: Baseline seropositivity occurred in only a handful of AZD1222 recipients. Targets within unmutated variant regions were reportedly found for nearly half of spike-specific TCRs. Spike-spanning, vaccine-associated CD4 TCRs were dominant at 160-218 and 743-854.

Method: immunoSEQ multiplex PCR; TCRdb's copy keeps in-frame clones and lacks some. The data show 90,000 to 100,000 clones, nearly 90% seen once. The germline CDR1 and CDR2 sequences are SGDLS and YYNGEE. Deletions cut 4 bases from V and 5 bases from J, with 10 bases between. The CDR3 runs to 13 residues. V gene TRBV9 combines with J gene TRBJ2-1, with D possibly being TRBD1 (6 bases). The clonotype originates from an adult in good health. The sequences come from peripheral blood, collected on day 0 of AZD1222 vaccination. CDR3 nucleotide sequence: TGTGCCAGCAGCCAGGGGAAGAACAATGAGCAGTTCTTC. It is translated as CASSQGKNNEQFF.